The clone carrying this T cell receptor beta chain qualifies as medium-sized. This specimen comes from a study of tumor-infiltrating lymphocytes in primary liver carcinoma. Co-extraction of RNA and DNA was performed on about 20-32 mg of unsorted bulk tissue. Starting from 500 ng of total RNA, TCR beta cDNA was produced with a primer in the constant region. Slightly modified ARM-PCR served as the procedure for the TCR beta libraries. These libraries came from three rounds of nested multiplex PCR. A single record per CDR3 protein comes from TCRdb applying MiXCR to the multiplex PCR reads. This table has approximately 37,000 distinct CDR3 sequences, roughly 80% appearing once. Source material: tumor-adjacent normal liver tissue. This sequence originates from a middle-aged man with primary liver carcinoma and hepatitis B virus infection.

This CDR3 is CASSLVADYGYTF. Here the CDR3 DNA reads TGTGCCAGCAGTTTAGTAGCAGACTATGGCTACACCTTC. The rearrangement uses TRBV12-3 or TRBV12-4 and TRBJ1-2; D unresolved. V was trimmed by 1 base and J by 3 bases, leaving 6 bases between them. The CDR3 covers 13 residues.